This TCR beta chain derives from a study of blood T cell repertoires in COVID-19 (dated by TCRdb to the early 2020s). Background on the whole study: Samples covering the acute and convalescent phases of COVID-19 were provided by collaborators in the United States, Italy and Spain. The prospective study material was composed of cDNA or gDNA derived from T cells, B-cell-depleted T cells, or PBMCs. Subjects who had been exposed to COVID-19, were actively infected with it, or had recovered from it provided the deeply sampled blood TCRbeta repertoires that made up the dataset. The repertoires were released in a freely available public database intended as a resource for research on the immune response to SARS-CoV-2. Samples were obtained from the ongoing ImmuneRACE study (first 160 participants) and from 950 to 1,500 subjects provided by 6 global collaborators. A de-identified subject ID, COVID-19 status, age in years and sex were almost always included in the sample metadata. HLA class I and class II types, where available, came from metadata supplied by the sample provider rather than from assay-based typing. The study at large found these results: How much clinical and demographic metadata was included differed by source and by participant, and the metadata was provided uncurated.

Regarding this clone: Its antigen is not yet known. It has no much larger one-base neighbor in the sample; base qualities were not kept.

Trimming removed 6 bases from V and 0 bases from J; the gene matches leave 14 bases unexplained. CDR1 MNHEY and CDR2 SVGEGT were looked up in the germline V gene. Its CDR3 holds 18 amino acids, cysteine through phenylalanine. Here the CDR3 DNA is all that survives: 54 bases in frame from base 1. In the prospective study, participants were roughly 18 to 100 years old, resided in about two dozen geographic areas of the United States, and were enrolled through a virtual design. In the prospective study, cohorts were assigned on the basis of participant-reported clinical history obtained from a screening survey and a study questionnaire. Recovered participants in ImmuneRACE Cohort 3 were defined as having two consecutive negative NP/OP PCR tests, clearance from a healthcare professional, or resolution of symptoms. In the prospective study, mobile phlebotomists collected whole blood, serum and a nasopharyngeal or oropharyngeal swab from each participant. Over a roughly 2-month period, participants in the prospective study had the option of providing additional blood draws and questionnaires. Prospective study blood samples were shipped either frozen or at room temperature before DNA extraction.

TCRbeta CDR3 regions were amplified from genomic DNA using the immunoSEQ Assay, a bias-controlled multiplex PCR. The authors processed their data as follows. Within the assay, amplification of reference gene primers was used to estimate how many nucleated cells each sample contained. To quantify the absolute abundance of each unique TCRbeta CDR3 rearrangement, sequence reads were collapsed and filtered. For each sample, productive Simpson clonality was calculated as the square root of Simpson's diversity index over productive rearrangements. TCRdb re-hosts the immuneACCESS table, in-frame sequences only. Its copies lack some clones; in the studies checked, an unresolved V gene accounts for under half of them, and the cause for the rest is not known. V, J and clone size were drawn from that table, and D and trimming were deduced from the DNA. The sample data list approximately 200,000 clones, and about 85% of these were observed just once. 2% to 2.5% of the sample is in the top ten clones.

The sequence was obtained from a woman in her twenties or thirties who had recovered from COVID-19. In this chain, TRBV6-2 or TRBV6-3 is recombined with TRBJ2-3, with 8 bases aligning to TRBD2. The sequencing input was PBMCs or T cells enriched from blood (not recorded which). In nucleotides, the sequence is TGTGCCAGCAGCTCCCCCGGGAGGGTGGTATTCAGCACAGATACGCAGTATTTT. Its product reads: CASSSPGRVVFSTDTQYF.